These 8 T cell receptor beta chains originate from one sample sequenced in a study of T cells in Graves' hyperthyroidism and ophthalmopathy. RNA transcripts provided the source from which TCR beta CDR3 regions were amplified. Carried out on the TCR CDR3, a first-round RT-PCR used the HTBI primer set. TCRdb reanalysed the multiplex PCR reads using MiXCR and keeps one entry per CDR3 protein. Found here are a few hundred thousand distinct CDR3 sequences, 15% of them singletons; the top ten hold approximately 32%. Sequencing was done on a sample of blood. These receptors all come from a woman in her twenties or thirties with Graves' hyperthyroidism.

The J gene is TRBJ2-2, the V gene TRBV6-4; D not certain. CDR1 MRHNA and CDR2 SNTAGT come from the germline V gene. The CDR3 spans 13 residues. The V gene lost 3 bases and the J gene lost 7 bases, with 9 bases spanning the gap. The CDR3 protein is CASSEDFVGELFF. CDR3 in DNA: TGTGCCAGCAGTGAAGATTTTGTCGGGGAGCTGTTTTTT.

This chain uses TRBV11-2 with TRBJ2-7; the match to TRBD2 covers 7 bases. This CDR3 contains 15 residues. The trim removed 0 bases at V and 4 bases at J, leaving 6 bases unmatched. Germline-derived CDR1 and CDR2 are SGHAT and FQNNGV. Here the CDR3 reads CASSLEAGVIYEQYF. DNA of the CDR3: TGTGCCAGCAGCTTAGAGGCGGGAGTAATTTACGAGCAGTACTTC. The full variable domain, with the rest looked up from reference TRBV11-2 and TRBJ2-7, is EAGVAQSPRYKIIEKRQSVAFWCNPISGHATLYWYQQILGQGPKLLIQFQNNGVVDDSQLPKDRFSAERLKGVDSTLKIQPAKLEDSAVYLCASSLEAGVIYEQYFGPGTRLTVT.

This rearrangement joins TRBV7-2 to TRBJ2-7; TRBD2 might be the D (6 bases). The CDR3 runs to 13 residues. V gave up 5 bases and J gave up 7 bases, with 15 bases separating them. From germline, CDR1 is SGHTA and CDR2 FQGNSA. The CDR3 region has the DNA TGTGCCAGCAGCCCCGAAACTAGCAGAGAGCAGTACTTC. It specifies CASSPETSREQYF.

This clonotype was seen only a few times. The V and J genes are TRBV6-8 and TRBJ2-1; 8 nucleotides align to TRBD1. Germline V gene lookup returns CDR1 MNHGY and CDR2 SAAAGT. V shed 4 bases, J shed 0 bases, and the junction held 8 bases outside the gene matches. The CDR3 extends over 17 amino acids. The CDR3 here is CASSFQRQGSSYNEQFF. The CDR3 nucleotides are TGTGCCAGCAGTTTCCAACGACAGGGGAGCTCCTACAATGAGCAGTTCTTC.

This clonotype was counted many times. This chain joins TRBV6-1 and TRBJ1-5, with TRBD1 identical over 7 bases. The CDR3 extends over 15 amino acids. V trimming: 6 bases; J trimming: 6 bases; junction bases outside the gene matches: 11. CDR1 MNHNS and CDR2 SASEGT come from the germline V gene. In DNA, the CDR3 is TGTGCCAGCAGCGAGGGACAGAAAATGGGTCAGCCCCAGCATTTT. Protein sequence: CASSEGQKMGQPQHF.

The chain has TRBV2 and TRBJ2-3, with TRBD2 matching 13 bases. The CDR3 is 15 amino acids. V was pared by 5 bases and J by 6 bases, with 5 bases of the junction left unmatched. Germline loops: CDR1 SNHLY, CDR2 FYNNEI. The CDR3 sequence: CASSPQTSGRDTQYF. CDR3 bases: TGTGCCAGCAGTCCCCAGACTAGCGGGAGGGATACGCAGTATTTT.

This clonotype was found a few times. This chain links TRBV7-8 with TRBJ1-1, with no clear D. The V gene's germline CDR1 is SGHVS and CDR2 FQNEAQ. Deletions cut 0 bases from V and 4 bases from J, with 18 bases between. The CDR3 is 17 residues long. The CDR3 here is CASSLAVAGDLGTEAFF. CDR3 coding DNA: TGTGCCAGCAGCTTAGCGGTGGCAGGAGACCTGGGCACTGAAGCTTTCTTT.

The gene calls are TRBV29-1 and TRBJ2-4; 7 positions agree with TRBD1. Germline V lookup: CDR1 SQVTM, CDR2 ANQGSEA. Unmatched junction bases numbered 6, after V lost 6 bases and J lost 10 bases. CDR3 length equals 11 residues. DNA for the CDR3: TGCAGCGTCGAGTACAGGGGAATTCAGTACTTC. This codes for CSVEYRGIQYF.